This T cell receptor beta chain derives from a study of T-cell reconstitution after alpha-beta-depleted transplantation in children. Findings and limits, study-wide: At one year after transplant, newly produced T cells mostly accounted for T-cell counts and diversity.

This clonotype was seen more than once but under ten times. The antigen is undetermined. In germline, CDR1 is MGHRA, CDR2 YSYEKL. This CDR3 is 14 amino acids long. Trimming removed 3 bases from V and 3 bases from J, with 12 bases in between. Unique molecular identifiers featured in how the TCRbeta library was prepared. TCRdb ran MiXCR on the PCR reads and lists one entry per CDR3 protein. The data contain 500,000 to 750,000 distinct CDR3 sequences, 25% to 30% of them seen just once; the ten biggest clones take up about 35%. The TCR originated in a boy under three years old with Wiskott-Aldrich syndrome, due to receive a stem cell transplant. The sample consisted of PBMCs, taken before TCRalphabeta/CD19-depleted stem cell transplant. The chain employs TRBV4-1 and TRBJ2-7, with TRBD2 as a possible D gene (6 bases). The CDR3 sequence: CASSQRDFGYEQYF. The CDR3 DNA follows: TGCGCCAGCAGCCAGAGGGACTTTGGCTACGAGCAGTACTTC.